The rows below give T cell receptor beta chains drawn from one sample of a study of blood T cell repertoires in COVID-19. The table came from immunoSEQ multiplex PCR; TCRdb's copy has only in-frame clones and leaves some out. This table holds about 110,000 clones, nearly 90% found once. The sample comprised peripheral blood. The receptors here all came from a human donor in a cohort sampled during active COVID-19. The CDR3 runs from the conserved cysteine through the conserved F or W. Each record gives: clone size, J gene, D gene, V gene, CDR3 DNA, CDR3 protein. D genes are given only for firm matches. Clone size is stated in some rows and not others, as once, few, many or a class when expanded.

clone size: NA; J gene: TRBJ2-7; D gene: NA; V gene: TRBV5-1; CDR3 DNA: TGCGCCAGCAGCTTGGTGGGACAAATCTACGAGCAGTACTTC; CDR3 protein: CASSLVGQIYEQYF
clone size: NA; J gene: TRBJ2-7; D gene: NA; V gene: TRBV28; CDR3 DNA: TGTGCCAGCAGGTCGTTAGGGGAGGTCTACGAGCAGTACTTC; CDR3 protein: CASRSLGEVYEQYF
clone size: NA; J gene: TRBJ1-1; D gene: NA; V gene: TRBV10-3; CDR3 DNA: TGTGCCATCAGTGCGCAGGGGAACACTGAAGCTTTCTTT; CDR3 protein: CAISAQGNTEAFF
clone size: NA; J gene: TRBJ1-6; D gene: TRBD1; V gene: TRBV12-5; CDR3 DNA: TGTGCTAGTGGTTTCAGACAGGGATTGGGGAATTCACCCCTCCACTTT; CDR3 protein: CASGFRQGLGNSPLHF
clone size: NA; J gene: TRBJ1-6; D gene: NA; V gene: TRBV7-2; CDR3 DNA: TGTGCCAGCAGCTTAGATACATTCAACTATAATTCACCCCTCCACTTT; CDR3 protein: CASSLDTFNYNSPLHF
clone size: NA; J gene: TRBJ2-3; D gene: NA; V gene: TRBV3-1/TRBV3-2; CDR3 DNA: TGTGCCAGCAGCCAATTTGGCGGTACGGGCACAGATACGCAGTATTTT; CDR3 protein: CASSQFGGTGTDTQYF
clone size: NA; J gene: TRBJ2-1; D gene: TRBD1; V gene: TRBV7-3; CDR3 DNA: TGTGCCAGCAGCTTAACGGCTGGACAGGGACGGAATGAGCAGTTCTTC; CDR3 protein: CASSLTAGQGRNEQFF
clone size: once; J gene: TRBJ1-1; D gene: NA; V gene: TRBV5-4; CDR3 DNA: TGTGCCAGCAGCAGATCCTTAGGACAGACAACTGAAGCTTTCTTT; CDR3 protein: CASSRSLGQTTEAFF
clone size: few; J gene: TRBJ2-5; D gene: TRBD2; V gene: TRBV3-1/TRBV3-2; CDR3 DNA: TGTGCCAGCAGCCAAGTCGGCGGGGGGGCAGGAGAGACCCAGTACTTC; CDR3 protein: CASSQVGGGAGETQYF
clone size: NA; J gene: TRBJ1-1; D gene: TRBD1; V gene: TRBV27; CDR3 DNA: TGTGCCAGCAGTTACAGGGGGGACACTGAAGCTTTCTTT; CDR3 protein: CASSYRGDTEAFF